This TCR beta chain derives from a study of cytomegalovirus exposure and HLA in healthy donors. General study findings and limits: Across all donors, roughly uniform sequencing depth was an assumption of the presence/absence analyses. The authors later linked a missense DCLRE1C variant to TCR beta V- and J-gene trimming. Reportedly, diagnosis of cytomegalovirus status by the classifier showed high specificity and sensitivity.

V lost 7 bases and J lost 5, with 15 bases in between. CDR3 length equals 13 residues. Germline V gene lookup returns CDR1 SQVTM and CDR2 ANQGSEA. Turning to this clone: The antigen is undetermined.

PCR was performed using 60 Vbeta and 13 Jbeta primers. Sequenced by immunoSEQ multiplex PCR; TCRdb stores in-frame clones only, minus some. The sample carries tens of thousands of clones, about 75% recorded once. The rearrangement joins TRBV29-1 to TRBJ2-1; the D gene is possibly TRBD2 (5 bases). Source material: PBMCs. The receptor was derived from a man younger than 35 in good health and CMV-seronegative. The CDR3 is CSARGTTHNEQFF. In nucleotides, the CDR3 is TGCAGCGCCCGGGGAACTACCCACAATGAGCAGTTCTTC.